A single sample gave rise to the 14 T cell receptor beta chains below, sequenced in a study of OX40 agonist ivuxolimab in advanced cancers. The data were produced by immunoSEQ multiplex PCR, yet TCRdb's version contains in-frame clones alone and is incomplete. This sample has just over 50,000 clones, with almost 90% found just once. The sample consisted of CD4+ or CD8+ T cells sorted from blood, taken in a trial of the OX40 agonist ivuxolimab. The receptors were sampled from an adult with an advanced solid tumor such as melanoma, head and neck, liver or kidney cancer.

V and J are TRBV7-9 and TRBJ2-7; a possible D gene is TRBD1 (6 bases). The V and J ends lost 2 bases and 5 bases respectively, with 16 bases between them. CDR3 length equals 15 residues. The germline V gene encodes CDR1 SEHNR and CDR2 FQNEAQ (reference sequence). The CDR3 DNA is TGTGCCAGCAGCTTATACGAAGGGGGAGCGGACGAGCAGTACTTC. The encoded protein is CASSLYEGGADEQYF.

The chain is built from TRBV11-3 and TRBJ2-1; D ambiguous. Germline values: CDR1 SGHNT, CDR2 YENEEA. V gave up 3 bases and J gave up 6 bases, with 12 bases separating them. CDR3 size: 14 residues. CDR3 DNA: TGTGCCAGCAGCTTCGACTCTTCTGTCAATGAGCAGTTCTTC. Amino acid sequence: CASSFDSSVNEQFF.

The chain employs TRBV28 and TRBJ1-1; D call uncertain. V gave up 5 bases and J gave up 1 base, with 11 bases separating them. This CDR3 comprises 14 residues. Germline CDR1 and CDR2: MDHEN and SYDVKM. Written as DNA, the CDR3 is TGTGCCAGCAGTCCATCGGACGGGAACACTGAAGCTTTCTTT. Its protein product is CASSPSDGNTEAFF.

The genes are TRBV6-5 and TRBJ1-6, with a possible D match to TRBD1 (6 bases). The CDR3 covers 16 residues. V was shortened by 0 bases and J by 10 bases, with 16 bases between the two germline ends. In germline, CDR1 is MNHEY, CDR2 SVGAGI. CDR3 residues: CASSYSSQGRSSPLHF. The CDR3 region has the DNA TGTGCCAGCAGTTACTCGAGTCAGGGGAGGAGCTCACCCCTCCACTTT.

The rearrangement links TRBV19 to TRBJ2-1; 11 nucleotides align to TRBD2. V shed 2 bases, J shed 8 bases, and the junction held 5 bases outside the gene matches. CDR3 size: 15 residues. Germline V lookup: CDR1 LNHDA, CDR2 SQIVND (reference sequence). The CDR3 loop is CASSILAGGGHEQFF. The DNA of the CDR3 is TGTGCCAGTAGTATACTAGCGGGGGGTGGGCATGAGCAGTTCTTC.

The chain has TRBV5-6 and TRBJ1-2, with D hard to call. The CDR3 spans 15 residues. The ends were cut back, 3 bases at V and 5 bases at J, with 17 bases in the middle. CDR1 is SGHDT, CDR2 YYEEEE, per germline. CDR3 residues: CASSSQRVDIYGYTF. CDR3 in DNA: TGTGCCAGCAGCTCACAAAGGGTCGATATTTATGGCTACACCTTC. Variable domain in full (rest from reference TRBV5-6 and TRBJ1-2): DAGVTQSPTHLIKTRGQQVTLRCSPKSGHDTVSWYQQALGQGPQFIFQYYEEEERQRGNFPDRFSGHQFPNYSSELNVNALLLGDSALYLCASSSQRVDIYGYTFGSGTRLTVV.

The chain uses TRBV19 and TRBJ1-1; 7 nucleotides align to TRBD1. V dropped 10 bases and J dropped 5; count of bases not matched to a gene: 10. This CDR3 has 13 amino acids. Germline CDR1 and CDR2: LNHDA and SQIVND (reference sequence). CDR3 sequence: CATPGQYATEAFF. For the CDR3, the DNA is TGTGCCACACCGGGACAGTATGCTACTGAAGCTTTCTTT.

This chain connects TRBV15 to TRBJ1-1; D is uncertain. Germline-derived CDR1 and CDR2 are LNHNV and YYDKDF (reference sequence). The ends were cut back, 0 bases at V and 5 bases at J, with 10 bases in the middle. The CDR3 spans 14 residues. In DNA, the CDR3 is TGTGCCACCAGCAGAGATTTTTCGGGGACTGAAGCTTTCTTT. It codes for CATSRDFSGTEAFF.

This chain connects TRBV6-6 to TRBJ1-5; 7 bases fit TRBD1. The CDR3 spans 15 residues. After removal of 5 bases from V and 2 bases from J, the junction contained 6 bases not matched to a gene. Germline lookup yields CDR1 MNHNY and CDR2 SVGAGI (reference sequence). This CDR3 is CASSRTGVGNQPQHF. In nucleotides, the CDR3 is TGTGCCAGCAGTCGAACAGGGGTTGGCAATCAGCCCCAGCATTTT.

The genes are TRBV12-5 and TRBJ2-5, with a weak D call TRBD2 (6 bases). The ends were cut back, 8 bases at V and 4 bases at J, with 11 bases in the middle. Germline CDR1 LGHNT, CDR2 FRNRAP. The CDR3 has 12 amino acids. The DNA for the CDR3 is TGTGCTAGTCTAGGGCGGGGAGAGACCCAGTACTTC. Residues: CASLGRGETQYF.

The CDR3 loop reads CASGLVGGELFF. CDR3 nucleotide sequence: TGTGCTAGTGGTTTGGTAGGCGGGGAGCTGTTTTTT. The V and J genes are TRBV12-5 and TRBJ2-2; D gene ambiguous. Germline CDR1 and CDR2: LGHNT and FRNRAP. The V end lost 0 bases, the J end lost 7 bases, and 3 bases lay between the germline ends. The CDR3 extends over 12 amino acids.

This chain connects TRBV19 to TRBJ1-5; tentative D call: TRBD1 (5 bases). The CDR3 has 16 residues. CDR1 and CDR2 (germline): LNHDA, SQIVND (reference sequence). V lost 5 bases and J lost 4, with 18 bases in between. The CDR3: CASSLNGRGSNQPQHF. The CDR3 nucleotides are TGTGCCAGTAGTCTCAATGGGCGGGGGAGTAATCAGCCCCAGCATTTT.

This chain uses TRBV6-1 with TRBJ1-5; D unresolved. This CDR3 comprises 12 residues. The germline CDR1 and CDR2 sequences are MNHNS and SASEGT. V was trimmed by 0 bases and J by 8 bases, leaving 5 bases between them. The DNA for the CDR3 is TGTGCCAGCAGTGAAGCCTGGAAGCCCCAGCATTTT. This encodes CASSEAWKPQHF.

The chain employs TRBV10-1 and TRBJ2-1; TRBD1 agrees at 9 bases. J was trimmed by 4 bases and V by 0 bases; bases with no gene match: 4. Germline-derived CDR1 and CDR2 are WNHNN and SYGVQD (reference sequence). This CDR3 contains 16 residues. CDR3 sequence reads: CASSESGTGKYNEQFF. The CDR3 nucleotides read TGCGCCAGCAGTGAGTCTGGGACAGGGAAATACAATGAGCAGTTCTTC.